These 22 T cell receptor beta chains originate from one sample sequenced in a study of beta chain features in type 1 diabetes. Regarding the study as a whole: Type 1 diabetes patients had TCRB CDR3s that were shorter (moderately but significantly so) in all four CD4+ subsets.

These receptors are not linked to any known antigen. Sequencing targeted expressed TCRB transcripts, as all isolated RNA had been reverse transcribed. The data were produced by immunoSEQ multiplex PCR, yet TCRdb's version contains in-frame clones alone and is incomplete. The sample consists of just under 150,000 clones, about 13% of them appearing once. The sequenced sample consisted of central memory CD4+ T cells from blood. The source is a man aged 18 to 29 with type 1 diabetes.

This clone was seen only a few times. The chain joins TRBV29-1 to TRBJ2-2, with unresolved D. Trimming left V 3 bases short and J 1 base short, with 6 bases between. CDR1 is SQVTM and CDR2 is ANQGSEA in the germline V gene. The CDR3 totals 13 residues. The CDR3: CSVDNKNTGELFF. In DNA form, the CDR3 reads TGCAGCGTTGATAATAAGAACACCGGGGAGCTGTTTTTT.

On this clone: Other DNA sequences of this sample code for an identical CDR3. This chain connects TRBV28 to TRBJ2-7, with D uncertain. Germline V gene sequence: CDR1 MDHEN, CDR2 SYDVKM. The CDR3 totals 11 residues. Trimming left V 8 bases short and J 1 base short, with 6 bases between. This CDR3 is CASRGSYEQYF. As DNA, the CDR3 is TGTGCCAGCCGAGGTTCCTACGAGCAGTACTTC.

The chain employs TRBV28 and TRBJ2-3; 9 nucleotides agree with TRBD2. Looked up from germline, CDR1 is MDHEN and CDR2 is SYDVKM. This CDR3 is 16 amino acids long. The trim removed 8 bases at V and 2 bases at J, leaving 11 bases unmatched. The CDR3 DNA reads as TGTGCCAGCCCACCTAGGAGCGGGGGGACCACAGATACGCAGTATTTT. Translating it yields CASPPRSGGTTDTQYF.

V usage is TRBV9 and J usage is TRBJ2-3; D gene ambiguous. CDR1 and CDR2 from the germline V gene are SGDLS and YYNGEE. The V and J ends lost 2 bases and 4 bases respectively, with 14 bases between them. The CDR3 covers 15 residues. The chain's CDR3 is CASSVRSASADTQYF. CDR3 bases: TGTGCCAGCAGCGTCCGGAGCGCGTCGGCAGATACGCAGTATTTT.

J is TRBJ2-2 and V is TRBV7-2; tentative D call: TRBD2 (6 bases). Looked up from germline, CDR1 is SGHTA and CDR2 is FQGNSA. This CDR3 contains 16 residues. Trimming removed 1 base from V and 2 bases from J, with 11 bases in between. DNA for the CDR3: TGTGCCAGCAGCTTAGTAACTAGCAGAAACACCGGGGAGCTGTTTTTT. The encoded protein is CASSLVTSRNTGELFF.

Only a few counts were recorded for this clone. V usage is TRBV4-1 and J usage is TRBJ2-5, with 13 nucleotides matching TRBD2. Trimming at V came to 3 bases and at J to 0 bases, leaving 13 bases not matched to a gene. Germline V gives CDR1 MGHRA, CDR2 YSYEKL. This CDR3 region has 20 residues. In nucleotides, the CDR3 is TGCGCCAGCAGCCAGGACCCCGGGACTAGCGGGGAAGACGACCAAGAGACCCAGTACTTC. Amino acids: CASSQDPGTSGEDDQETQYF.

The table lists this clone with a few counts. The genes are TRBV25-1 and TRBJ1-3; D is possibly TRBD1 (6 bases). The germline CDR1 and CDR2 sequences are MGHDK and SYGVNS. This CDR3 contains 17 residues. Trimming removed 2 bases from V and 0 bases from J, with 14 bases in between. CDR3 nucleotides: TGTGCCAGCAGTGAAGGGGGCGGCTCTCCCTCTGGAAACACCATATATTTT. Encoded protein: CASSEGGGSPSGNTIYF.

The rearrangement joins TRBV19 to TRBJ2-1; the D is unclear. The germline V and J ends were trimmed by 6 bases and 5 bases, with 14 bases remaining between them. The germline V gene encodes CDR1 LNHDA and CDR2 SQIVND (reference sequence). The CDR3 totals 14 residues. The CDR3 nucleotides read TGTGCCAGTAGAATTCTAGGGAACGACAATGAGCAGTTCTTC. It specifies CASRILGNDNEQFF.

The chain has TRBV5-4 and TRBJ1-1; the D is unclear. Trimming cost V 0 bases and J 0 bases, with 6 bases left between them. Germline CDR1 and CDR2: SGHNT and YYREEE (reference sequence). CDR3 length: 14 amino acids. This CDR3 is CASSLDRVNTEAFF. CDR3 coding DNA: TGTGCCAGCAGCTTGGATAGGGTGAACACTGAAGCTTTCTTT. Together with reference TRBV5-4 and TRBJ1-1, the CDR3 gives the full variable domain: ETGVTQSPTHLIKTRGQQVTLRCSSQSGHNTVSWYQQALGQGPQFIFQYYREEENGRGNFPPRFSGLQFPNYSSELNVNALELDDSALYLCASSLDRVNTEAFFGQGTRLTVV.

The chain couples TRBV4-1 to TRBJ2-3; D may be TRBD2 (7 bases). V gave up 0 bases and J gave up 0 bases, with 13 bases separating them. The CDR3 totals 17 residues. CDR1 is MGHRA and CDR2 is YSYEKL in the germline V gene. CDR3 in DNA: TGCGCCAGCAGCCAAGAATTTGGGGGGGCTAGCACAGATACGCAGTATTTT. Amino acids: CASSQEFGGASTDTQYF.

This clone was seen repeatedly, ten times or more. This chain uses TRBV30 with TRBJ2-1; possibly TRBD1 or TRBD2 for D (5 bases each). V was clipped by 7 bases and J by 2 bases, with 18 bases between them. CDR1 is GTSNPN, CDR2 SVGIG, per germline (reference sequence). The CDR3 contains 15 residues. The CDR3 protein is CAYLPNGGAYNEQFF. In DNA, the CDR3 is TGTGCCTACCTACCTAATGGGGGAGCCTACAATGAGCAGTTCTTC.

There are a few counts of this clone. The chain couples TRBV18 to TRBJ1-6, with 7 bases aligning to TRBD1. Germline-derived CDR1 and CDR2 are KGHSH and LQKENI. The CDR3 is 15 residues long. Unmatched junction bases numbered 6, after V lost 2 bases and J lost 8 bases. Here the CDR3 DNA reads TGTGCCAGCTCACCAGGGCAGGGGGGATATTCACCCCTCCACTTT. Amino acids: CASSPGQGGYSPLHF.

This clone came up a few times. The chain employs TRBV10-2 and TRBJ2-7; either TRBD1 or TRBD2 may supply D (5 bases each). V was cut by 7 bases and J by 7 bases, with 17 bases left in between. Germline CDR1 and CDR2: WSHSY and SAAADI. The CDR3 covers 13 residues. The CDR3 here is CASKDPGREEQYF. CDR3 sequence (DNA): TGCGCCAGCAAAGATCCCGGCAGGGAGGAGCAGTACTTC.

The chain carries TRBV30 and TRBJ2-5; TRBD1 or TRBD2 may be the D gene (5 bases each). The CDR3 spans 16 residues. The germline gives CDR1 GTSNPN, CDR2 SVGIG (reference sequence). The V end was cut by 3 bases, the J end by 1 base, with 18 bases between. This CDR3 reads CAWRGPRGVFQETQYF. DNA for the CDR3: TGTGCCTGGAGGGGACCCCGGGGAGTGTTCCAAGAGACCCAGTACTTC.

The chain couples TRBV4-2 to TRBJ1-2; D might be TRBD1 (5 bases). V dropped 0 bases and J dropped 3 bases, with 14 bases sitting between them. The CDR3 is 16 amino acids. The germline V gene encodes CDR1 LGHNA and CDR2 YNFKEQ. In nucleotides, the CDR3 is TGTGCCAGCAGCCAAGAAGGTGAGCCAGGGTACTATGGCTACACCTTC. This encodes CASSQEGEPGYYGYTF.

The chain recombines TRBV7-9 with TRBJ1-2; TRBD1 agrees at 9 bases. The V gene end was trimmed by 5 bases and the J gene end by 4 bases; junction bases not matched to a gene: 5. This CDR3 has 14 amino acids. The V gene's germline CDR1 is SEHNR and CDR2 FQNEAQ (reference sequence). CDR3 loop: CASSPGTGFYGYTF. The CDR3 DNA is TGTGCCAGCAGCCCCGGGACAGGGTTCTATGGCTACACCTTC.

This clone was recorded many times. This chain links TRBV7-2 with TRBJ2-1, with TRBD1 matching over 7 bases. In germline, CDR1 is SGHTA, CDR2 FQGNSA. The ends lost 6 bases at V and 0 bases at J; junction bases unmatched: 5. The CDR3 is 15 residues long. The CDR3 sequence is CASRRTGSSYNEQFF. The CDR3 bases are TGTGCCAGCAGACGGACAGGTAGCTCCTACAATGAGCAGTTCTTC.

The chain carries TRBV29-1 and TRBJ2-7; TRBD1 matches 7 bases. V shed 4 bases, J shed 9 bases, and the junction held 12 bases outside the gene matches. Looked up from germline, CDR1 is SQVTM and CDR2 is ANQGSEA. The CDR3 runs 13 residues. CDR3 coding DNA: TGCAGCGTTGTTCCGACAGGGTCTTTCGGGCAGTACTTC. This sequence encodes CSVVPTGSFGQYF.

CDR3 DNA sequence: TGCAGCGTTGAAACAGAAACCCAGTACTTC. This codes for CSVETETQYF. The chain has TRBV29-1 and TRBJ2-5; D gene uncertain. Per germline, CDR1 SQVTM and CDR2 ANQGSEA. The length of the CDR3 is 10 residues. The V end was cut by 2 bases, the J end by 8 bases, with 6 bases between.

The chain employs TRBV11-2 and TRBJ2-1; tentative D call: TRBD1 (6 bases). Germline V CDR1 and CDR2: SGHAT, FQNNGV. Trimming pared 10 bases from V and 7 bases from J, leaving 20 bases between. The CDR3 spans 14 residues. Written as DNA, the CDR3 is TGTGCCACCGCACCAGGGGTAATTGTTAATGAGCAGTTCTTC. Protein sequence: CATAPGVIVNEQFF.

This clone was found a few times. The V gene is TRBV7-9, the J gene TRBJ2-4, with a tentative D call TRBD1 (5 bases). V lost 5 bases and J lost 0, with 14 bases in between. This CDR3 contains 16 residues. Germline V gene data show CDR1 as SEHNR and CDR2 as FQNEAQ (reference sequence). The CDR3 sequence: CASSPRQPIAKNIQYF. Here the CDR3 DNA reads TGTGCCAGCAGCCCCCGACAGCCAATAGCCAAAAACATTCAGTACTTC.

This chain uses TRBV10-3 with TRBJ2-7; 9 bases are a match to TRBD1. Germline V gene data show CDR1 as ENHRY and CDR2 as SYGVKD. This CDR3 spans 16 amino acids. V shed 3 bases and J 0 bases; nucleotides not matched to a gene: 6. The CDR3 DNA sequence: TGTGCCATCAGTGAAATGGGACAGGGAAACTCCTACGAGCAGTACTTC. Its protein product is CAISEMGQGNSYEQYF.